One and the same sample provided the 28 T cell receptor beta chains below, sequenced in a study of blood T cell repertoires in COVID-19. Sequenced by immunoSEQ multiplex PCR; TCRdb stores in-frame clones only, minus some. The profile shows tens of thousands of clones, approximately 90% of them singletons. Sequencing was carried out using peripheral blood. These receptors came from a woman in her forties or fifties with COVID-19, enrolled during active disease.

J is TRBJ2-7 and V is TRBV5-1, with 7 bases that match TRBD1. Per the germline V gene, CDR1 is SGHRS and CDR2 is YFSETQ. The length of the CDR3 is 14 residues. V was pared by 2 bases and J by 0 bases, with 2 bases of the junction left unmatched. The CDR3 DNA follows: TGCGCCAGCAGCTTAAGGGGGCCCTCCTACGAGCAGTACTTC. It is translated as CASSLRGPSYEQYF. The entire variable domain, with the rest obtained from reference TRBV5-1 and TRBJ2-7, is as follows: KAGVTQTPRYLIKTRGQQVTLSCSPISGHRSVSWYQQTPGQGLQFLFEYFSETQRNKGNFPGRFSGRQFSNSRSEMNVSTLELGDSALYLCASSLRGPSYEQYFGPGTRLTVT.

The gene calls are TRBV4-3 and TRBJ2-2, with a tentative D call TRBD2 (5 bases). CDR3 length: 15 amino acids. Trimming cost V 1 base and J 3 bases, with 9 bases left between them. The germline CDR1 and CDR2 sequences are LGHNA and YSLEER. The CDR3 sequence: CASSQGTGYTGELFF. In DNA, the CDR3 is TGCGCCAGCAGCCAAGGGACTGGCTACACCGGGGAGCTGTTTTTT.

This clone was observed once. V gene TRBV7-2 combines with J gene TRBJ2-5; TRBD1 aligns across 7 bases. Per germline, CDR1 SGHTA and CDR2 FQGNSA. The CDR3 spans 14 residues. V dropped 4 bases and J dropped 5; count of bases not matched to a gene: 7. The chain's CDR3 is CASSSKQGQETQYF. CDR3 coding DNA: TGTGCCAGCAGCTCGAAACAGGGACAGGAGACCCAGTACTTC.

This rearrangement joins TRBV7-2 to TRBJ2-2, with TRBD1 matching 7 bases. Trimming took 3 bases from V and 0 from J; bases not matched to a gene: 7. The CDR3 length is 17 residues. Germline lookup yields CDR1 SGHTA and CDR2 FQGNSA. DNA of the CDR3: TGTGCCAGCAGCTTCCCGGGACAGATTACGAACACCGGGGAGCTGTTTTTT. Translation gives CASSFPGQITNTGELFF.

CDR3 coding DNA: TGCGCCAGCAGTGTGACTAGCGGGAGTTTCAATGAGCAGTTCTTC. Amino acids: CASSVTSGSFNEQFF. This chain links TRBV10-2 with TRBJ2-1, with 12 bases matching TRBD2. In germline, CDR1 is WSHSY, CDR2 SAAADI. J lost 6 bases, V lost 4 bases, and 4 bases had no gene match. The CDR3 has 15 amino acids.

The rearrangement uses TRBV6-6 and TRBJ2-6, with TRBD2 matching 8 bases. V was pared by 5 bases and J by 1 base, with 13 bases of the junction left unmatched. The germline CDR1 and CDR2 sequences are MNHNY and SVGAGI (reference sequence). The CDR3 runs 19 residues. The CDR3 region has the DNA TGTGCCAGCAGTCGCGCGGGGGGAGCGGGAAGGTCTGGGGCCAACGTCCTGACTTTC. Translated, it gives CASSRAGGAGRSGANVLTF.

V usage is TRBV19 and J usage is TRBJ2-7, with D maybe TRBD1 (5 bases). The CDR3 is 12 residues long. V lost 8 bases, J lost 3 bases, and 11 bases lay in between. Germline V lookup: CDR1 LNHDA, CDR2 SQIVND (reference sequence). CDR3 DNA: TGTGCCAGTGGAAGGGGCAGCTACGAGCAGTACTTC. It encodes CASGRGSYEQYF. The full variable domain, completed using reference TRBV19 and TRBJ2-7, is DGGITQSPKYLFRKEGQNVTLSCEQNLNHDAMYWYRQDPGQGLRLIYYSQIVNDFQKGDIAEGYSVSREKKESFPLTVTSAQKNPTAFYLCASGRGSYEQYFGPGTRLTVT.

The chain links TRBV28 to TRBJ2-7; 9 bases line up with TRBD2. This CDR3 is 13 amino acids long. Trimming cost V 6 bases and J 0 bases; bases outside gene matches: 0. Germline V gives CDR1 MDHEN, CDR2 SYDVKM. In DNA form, the CDR3 reads TGTGCCAGCAGGACTAGCGGCTCCTACGAGCAGTACTTC. This gives the protein CASRTSGSYEQYF.

The J gene is TRBJ2-1, the V gene TRBV27; the D gene is possibly TRBD1 (6 bases). The CDR3 is made up of 16 amino acids. Deletions cut 6 bases from V and 0 bases from J, with 15 bases between. Germline CDR1 is MNHEY and CDR2 is SMNVEV (reference sequence). The CDR3 loop reads CASSSPGHSSYNEQFF. In DNA form, the CDR3 reads TGTGCCAGCAGCTCCCCGGGACATAGCTCCTACAATGAGCAGTTCTTC.

This chain joins TRBV15 and TRBJ2-7, with 12 bases that match TRBD2. Trimming removed 6 bases from V and 5 bases from J; junction bases left unmatched: 5. From germline, CDR1 is LNHNV and CDR2 YYDKDF (reference sequence). This CDR3 comprises 14 residues. Here the CDR3 reads CATSRLAGDDEQYF. The CDR3 DNA reads TGTGCCACCAGTCGACTAGCGGGAGATGACGAGCAGTACTTC.

This rearrangement joins TRBV5-5 to TRBJ2-3; D not resolved. Per germline, CDR1 SGHKS and CDR2 YYEKEE (reference sequence). Deletions cut 4 bases from V and 10 bases from J, with 13 bases between. CDR3 length: 12 amino acids. CDR3 amino acids: CASSPDSKAQYF. CDR3 nucleotide sequence: TGTGCCAGCAGCCCCGACTCTAAAGCGCAGTATTTT. Variable domain in full (rest from reference TRBV5-5 and TRBJ2-3): DAGVTQSPTHLIKTRGQQVTLRCSPISGHKSVSWYQQVLGQGPQFIFQYYEKEERGRGNFPDRFSARQFPNYSSELNVNALLLGDSALYLCASSPDSKAQYFGPGTRLTVL.

The genes are TRBV10-1 and TRBJ2-3; TRBD2 matches 8 bases. CDR3 size: 15 residues. The J segment lost 6 bases and the V segment lost 4 bases, leaving 9 bases of the junction unmatched. Per germline, CDR1 WNHNN and CDR2 SYGVQD (reference sequence). The CDR3 DNA reads as TGCGCCAGCAGTGTGGTAGCGGGGTCTCCTGATACGCAGTATTTT. Translating it yields CASSVVAGSPDTQYF.

A few counts support this clone. The chain couples TRBV14 to TRBJ2-3; 7 nucleotides line up with TRBD2. This CDR3 is built from 13 residues. The germline CDR1 and CDR2 sequences are SGHDN and FVKESK. Losses at the gene ends were 6 bases for V and 3 bases for J; bases not matched to a gene: 3. CDR3 bases: TGTGCCAGCAGAGCGGGATTAACAGATACGCAGTATTTT. Protein: CASRAGLTDTQYF.

This clone appeared a single time. The V call is TRBV9, the J call TRBJ2-2, with 7 bases fitting TRBD1. Germline values: CDR1 SGDLS, CDR2 YYNGEE. The CDR3 loop spans 14 amino acids. Trimming took 4 bases from V and 1 from J; bases not matched to a gene: 1. The CDR3 nucleotides are TGTGCCAGCAGCCGGACAGGGAACACCGGGGAGCTGTTTTTT. Translating it yields CASSRTGNTGELFF.

The table lists this clone with a few counts. The V call is TRBV3-1 (or the pseudogene TRBV3-2), the J call TRBJ2-3; the match to TRBD2 covers 13 bases. The CDR3 length is 15 residues. Germline V CDR1 and CDR2: LGHDT, YNNKEL (reference sequence). V lost 4 bases, J lost 5 bases, and 3 bases stayed unmatched. CDR3 DNA sequence: TGTGCCAGCAGCCGGACTAGCGGGAGCCAAGATACGCAGTATTTT. It yields the protein CASSRTSGSQDTQYF.

The J gene is TRBJ1-6, the V gene TRBV18; no clear D gene. Trimming shortened V by 5 bases and J by 0 bases, and 14 bases separated the two germline ends. The CDR3 totals 17 residues. Germline CDR1 is KGHSH and CDR2 is LQKENI. The CDR3 loop is CASSDLWSGSYNSPLHF. The CDR3 DNA sequence: TGTGCCAGCTCAGACCTTTGGAGTGGCTCCTATAATTCACCCCTCCACTTT.

This chain uses TRBV11-2 with TRBJ2-1, with D possibly being TRBD2 (6 bases). V was cut by 2 bases and J by 6 bases, with 14 bases left in between. Germline V gene data show CDR1 as SGHAT and CDR2 as FQNNGV. This CDR3 contains 15 residues. CDR3: CASSLSVPGVNEQFF. The CDR3 DNA reads as TGTGCCAGCAGCTTATCGGTACCGGGGGTCAATGAGCAGTTCTTC.

This chain joins TRBV11-2 and TRBJ2-2; D perhaps matches TRBD2 (5 bases). The CDR3 contains 13 residues. In germline, CDR1 is SGHAT, CDR2 FQNNGV. The germline V and J ends were trimmed by 3 bases and 6 bases, with 8 bases remaining between them. For the CDR3, the DNA is TGTGCCAGCAGCTTTGGAGGCGCCGGGGAGCTGTTTTTT. As protein: CASSFGGAGELFF.

There are a few counts of this clone. The CDR3 region is CASSRNQTHRHNEQFF. Written as DNA, the CDR3 is TGTGCCAGCAGCCGCAATCAAACCCACAGGCACAATGAGCAGTTCTTC. The V and J genes are TRBV14 and TRBJ2-1; weak D call: TRBD1 (5 bases). The germline CDR1 and CDR2 sequences are SGHDN and FVKESK. The CDR3 is made up of 16 amino acids. Trimming removed 4 bases at V and 5 bases at J, with 18 bases between.

This clone was seen a few times. This chain connects TRBV5-1 to TRBJ1-3; D not resolved. This CDR3 contains 14 residues. V lost 3 bases to trimming and J lost 0 bases, with 7 bases between them. From germline, CDR1 is SGHRS and CDR2 YFSETQ. The CDR3 coding sequence is TGCGCCAGCAGCTCAGGCATCTCTGGAAACACCATATATTTT. It yields the protein CASSSGISGNTIYF.

The J gene is TRBJ2-7, the V gene TRBV11-3; TRBD2 agrees at 15 bases. The trim removed 0 bases at V and 0 bases at J, leaving 9 bases unmatched. This CDR3 comprises 20 residues. Germline CDR1 reads SGHNT; CDR2 reads YENEEA. The CDR3 protein is CASSLEGLAGGNMSSYEQYF. CDR3 DNA: TGTGCCAGCAGCTTAGAAGGACTAGCGGGAGGGAACATGAGCTCCTACGAGCAGTACTTC.

J is TRBJ2-7 and V is TRBV4-1, with 8 bases aligning to TRBD2. Germline CDR1 is MGHRA and CDR2 is YSYEKL. The CDR3 loop spans 15 amino acids. J gave up 3 bases and V 0 bases, and 4 bases lay outside the gene matches. The chain's CDR3 is CASSQDREGGYEQYF. As DNA, the CDR3 is TGCGCCAGCAGCCAAGATCGGGAGGGCGGCTACGAGCAGTACTTC.

This rearrangement joins TRBV9 to TRBJ1-6, with D hard to call. This CDR3 contains 9 residues. Between the trimmed V and J ends, which lost 7 bases and 16 bases, there was a span of 9 bases. Germline assignment: CDR1 SGDLS and CDR2 YYNGEE. The chain's CDR3 is CASGSGLHF. CDR3 in DNA: TGTGCCAGCGGGTCAGGACTCCACTTT. Full variable domain (outside the CDR3, taken from reference TRBV9 and TRBJ1-6): DSGVTQTPKHLITATGQRVTLRCSPRSGDLSVYWYQQSLDQGLQFLIQYYNGEERAKGNILERFSAQQFPDLHSELNLSSLELGDSALYFCASGSGLHFGNGTRLTVT.

The chain is built from TRBV5-1 and TRBJ2-1, with TRBD2 identical over 10 bases. CDR3 length: 18 residues. Per germline, CDR1 SGHRS and CDR2 YFSETQ. After removal of 0 bases from V and 0 bases from J, the junction contained 6 bases not matched to a gene. This chain's CDR3 is CASSLALAGLSSYNEQFF. The CDR3 nucleotides read TGCGCCAGCAGCTTGGCACTAGCGGGACTTAGCTCCTACAATGAGCAGTTCTTC. The full variable domain, rest sourced from reference TRBV5-1 and TRBJ2-1, is KAGVTQTPRYLIKTRGQQVTLSCSPISGHRSVSWYQQTPGQGLQFLFEYFSETQRNKGNFPGRFSGRQFSNSRSEMNVSTLELGDSALYLCASSLALAGLSSYNEQFFGPGTRLTVL.

This clone was counted a single time. This chain joins TRBV10-1 and TRBJ1-1; D unresolved. The V end was cut by 5 bases, the J end by 1 base, with 8 bases between. Germline CDR1 and CDR2: WNHNN and SYGVQD (reference sequence). The CDR3 spans 13 residues. The CDR3 DNA reads TGCGCCAGCAGTTCGACAAGGAACACTGAAGCTTTCTTT. Translated: CASSSTRNTEAFF.

The sample holds a few counts of this clone. The V call is TRBV11-3, the J call TRBJ2-5; D perhaps matches TRBD2 (6 bases). CDR3 size: 14 residues. The V end was cut by 1 base, the J end by 5 bases, with 11 bases between. CDR1 SGHNT and CDR2 YENEEA come from the germline V gene. The chain's CDR3 is CASSLAEGWETQYF. The CDR3 DNA is TGTGCCAGCAGCTTAGCGGAGGGGTGGGAGACCCAGTACTTC.

The chain combines TRBV28 with TRBJ2-3; the D gene is possibly TRBD1 (5 bases). Germline assignment: CDR1 MDHEN and CDR2 SYDVKM. The CDR3 loop spans 16 amino acids. The germline V and J ends were trimmed by 3 bases and 2 bases, with 15 bases remaining between them. This CDR3 is CASSFSDTLFTDTQYF. In nucleotides, the CDR3 is TGTGCCAGCAGTTTTTCGGACACTCTATTCACAGATACGCAGTATTTT.

The chain employs TRBV5-1 and TRBJ1-1; 7 bases fit TRBD1. CDR3 length: 14 residues. Germline V gene sequence: CDR1 SGHRS, CDR2 YFSETQ. With V trimmed by 1 base and J by 1 base, 1 base remained unmatched. CDR3 amino acids: CASSLRQGNTEAFF. The CDR3 nucleotides read TGCGCCAGCAGCTTGCGACAGGGGAACACTGAAGCTTTCTTT.